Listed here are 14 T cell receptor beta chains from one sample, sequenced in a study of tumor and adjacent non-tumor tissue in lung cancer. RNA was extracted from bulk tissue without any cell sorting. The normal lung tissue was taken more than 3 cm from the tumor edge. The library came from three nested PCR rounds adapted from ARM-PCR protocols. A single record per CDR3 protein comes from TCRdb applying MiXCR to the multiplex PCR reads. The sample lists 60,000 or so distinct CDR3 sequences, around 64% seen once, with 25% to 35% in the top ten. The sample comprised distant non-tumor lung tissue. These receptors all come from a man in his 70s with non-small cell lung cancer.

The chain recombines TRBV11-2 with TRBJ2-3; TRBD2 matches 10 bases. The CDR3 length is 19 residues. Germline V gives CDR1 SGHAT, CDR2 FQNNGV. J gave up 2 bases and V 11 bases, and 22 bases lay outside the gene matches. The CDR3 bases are TGTGCCGACAGCTTAGCGGGGCTAGCGGGGGCCCTCCCCACAGATACGCAGTATTTT. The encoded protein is CADSLAGLAGALPTDTQYF.

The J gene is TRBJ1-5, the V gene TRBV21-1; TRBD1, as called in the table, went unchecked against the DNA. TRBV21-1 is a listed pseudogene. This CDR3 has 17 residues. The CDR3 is CASRGAWTGGGFQPQHF. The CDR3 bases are TGTGCCAGCCGAGGAGCCTGGACAGGGGGCGGGTTTCAGCCCCAGCATTTT.

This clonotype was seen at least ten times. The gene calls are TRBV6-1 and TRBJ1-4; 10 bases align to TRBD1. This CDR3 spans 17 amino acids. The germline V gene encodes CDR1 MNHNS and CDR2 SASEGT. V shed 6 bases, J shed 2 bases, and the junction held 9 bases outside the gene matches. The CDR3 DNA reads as TGTGCCAGCAGAGCCGGGACAGGGGTTTTCACTAATGAAAAACTGTTTTTT. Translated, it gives CASRAGTGVFTNEKLFF.

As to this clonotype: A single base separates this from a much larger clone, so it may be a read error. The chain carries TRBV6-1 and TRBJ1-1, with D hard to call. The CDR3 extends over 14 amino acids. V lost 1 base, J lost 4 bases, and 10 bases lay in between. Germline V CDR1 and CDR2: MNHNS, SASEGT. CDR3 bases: TGTGCCAGCAGTGAAGAGTTCGGGATCACTGAAGCTTTCTTT. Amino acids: CASSEEFGITEAFF.

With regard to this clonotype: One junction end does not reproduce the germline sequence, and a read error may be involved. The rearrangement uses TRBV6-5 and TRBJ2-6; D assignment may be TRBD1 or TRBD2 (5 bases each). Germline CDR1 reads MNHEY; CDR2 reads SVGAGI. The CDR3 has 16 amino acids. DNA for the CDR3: TGTGCCAGCAGTTACTCGATAGGGTCCGGGGCCAACGTCCTGGTTTTC. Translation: CASSYSIGSGANVLVF.

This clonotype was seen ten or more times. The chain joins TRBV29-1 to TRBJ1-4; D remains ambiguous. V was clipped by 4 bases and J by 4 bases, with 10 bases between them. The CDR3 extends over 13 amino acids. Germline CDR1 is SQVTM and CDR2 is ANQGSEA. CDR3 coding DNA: TGCAGCGTTGGGTCGGGCAATAATGAAAAACTGTTTTTT. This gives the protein CSVGSGNNEKLFF.

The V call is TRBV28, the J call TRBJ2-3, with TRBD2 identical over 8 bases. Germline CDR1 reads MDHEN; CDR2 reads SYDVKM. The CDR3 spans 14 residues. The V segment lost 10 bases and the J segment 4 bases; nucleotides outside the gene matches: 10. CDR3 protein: CATNNREGADTQYF. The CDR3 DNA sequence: TGTGCCACCAACAACCGGGAGGGTGCAGATACGCAGTATTTT.

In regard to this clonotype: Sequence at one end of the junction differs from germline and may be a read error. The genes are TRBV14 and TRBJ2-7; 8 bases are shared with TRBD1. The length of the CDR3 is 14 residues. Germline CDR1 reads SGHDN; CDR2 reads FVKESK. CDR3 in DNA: TGTGTCAGCAGCCAAGCCAGGGGGCATGTTGAGCAGTACTTC. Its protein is CVSSQARGHVEQYF.

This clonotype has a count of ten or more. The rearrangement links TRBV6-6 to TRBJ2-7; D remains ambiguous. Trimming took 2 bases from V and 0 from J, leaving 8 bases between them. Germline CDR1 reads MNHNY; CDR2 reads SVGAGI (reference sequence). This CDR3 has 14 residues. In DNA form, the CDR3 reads TGTGCCAGCAGTTACCCGGCAGGCTCCTACGAGCAGTACTTC. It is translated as CASSYPAGSYEQYF.

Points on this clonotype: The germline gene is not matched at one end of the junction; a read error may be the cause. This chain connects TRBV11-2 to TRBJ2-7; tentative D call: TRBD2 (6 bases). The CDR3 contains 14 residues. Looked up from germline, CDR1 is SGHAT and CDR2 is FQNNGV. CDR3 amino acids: CTSSLGDRNYKQYF. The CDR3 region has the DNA TGTACTAGCAGCTTAGGAGACAGAAACTACAAGCAGTACTTC. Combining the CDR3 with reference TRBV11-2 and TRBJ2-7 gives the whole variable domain EAGVAQSPRYKIIEKRQSVAFWCNPISGHATLYWYQQILGQGPKLLIQFQNNGVVDDSQLPKDRFSAERLKGVDSTLKIQPAKLEDSAVYLCTSSLGDRNYKQYFGPGTRLTVT.

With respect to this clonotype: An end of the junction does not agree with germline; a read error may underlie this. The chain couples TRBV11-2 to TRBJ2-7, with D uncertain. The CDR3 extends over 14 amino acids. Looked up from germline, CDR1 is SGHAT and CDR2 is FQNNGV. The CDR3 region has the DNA TGTGCCAGCAGCCATCCAGACCCCCCCTACGAGCAGTCCTTC. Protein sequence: CASSHPDPPYEQSF. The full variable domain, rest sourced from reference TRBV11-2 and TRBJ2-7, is EAGVAQSPRYKIIEKRQSVAFWCNPISGHATLYWYQQILGQGPKLLIQFQNNGVVDDSQLPKDRFSAERLKGVDSTLKIQPAKLEDSAVYLCASSHPDPPYEQSFGPGTRLTVT.

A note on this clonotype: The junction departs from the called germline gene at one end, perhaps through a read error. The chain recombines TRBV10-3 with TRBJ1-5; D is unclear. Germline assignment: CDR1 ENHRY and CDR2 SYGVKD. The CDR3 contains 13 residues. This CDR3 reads CVISERLNQPQHF. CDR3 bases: TGTGTCATCAGTGAGCGATTAAATCAGCCCCAGCATTTT.

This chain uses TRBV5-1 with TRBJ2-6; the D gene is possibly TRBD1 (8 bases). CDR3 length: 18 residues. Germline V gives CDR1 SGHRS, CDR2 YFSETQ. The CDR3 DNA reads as TGCACCAACAGCTTGGGGGGGACAGGTGCCTCTGGGGCCAACGTCCTGACTTTC. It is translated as CTNSLGGTGASGANVLTF.

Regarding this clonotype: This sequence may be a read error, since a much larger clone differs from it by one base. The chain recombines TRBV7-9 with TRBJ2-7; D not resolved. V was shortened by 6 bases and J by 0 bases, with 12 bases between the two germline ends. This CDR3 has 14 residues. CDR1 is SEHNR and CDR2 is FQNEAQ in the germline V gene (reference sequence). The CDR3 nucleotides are TGTGCCAGCAGGCCAGTTGAGAACTCCTACGAGCAGTACTTC. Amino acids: CASRPVENSYEQYF.